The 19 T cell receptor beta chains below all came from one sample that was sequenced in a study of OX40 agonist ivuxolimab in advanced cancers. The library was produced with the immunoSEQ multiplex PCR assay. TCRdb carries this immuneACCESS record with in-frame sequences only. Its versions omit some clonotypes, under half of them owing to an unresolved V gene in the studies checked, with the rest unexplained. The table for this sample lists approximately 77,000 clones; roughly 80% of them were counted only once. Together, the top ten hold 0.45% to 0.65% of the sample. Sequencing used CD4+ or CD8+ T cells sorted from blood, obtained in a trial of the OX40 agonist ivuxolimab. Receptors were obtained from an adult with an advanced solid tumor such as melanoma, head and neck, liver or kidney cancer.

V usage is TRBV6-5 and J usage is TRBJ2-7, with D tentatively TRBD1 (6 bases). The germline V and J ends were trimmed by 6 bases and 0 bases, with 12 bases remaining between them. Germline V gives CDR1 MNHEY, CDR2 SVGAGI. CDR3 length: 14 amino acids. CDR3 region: CASRLTGSSYEQYF. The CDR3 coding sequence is TGTGCCAGCAGACTTACAGGGAGCTCCTACGAGCAGTACTTC.

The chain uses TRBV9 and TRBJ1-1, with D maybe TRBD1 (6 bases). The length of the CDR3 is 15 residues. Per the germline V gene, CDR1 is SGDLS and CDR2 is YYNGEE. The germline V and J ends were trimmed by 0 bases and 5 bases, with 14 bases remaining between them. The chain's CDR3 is CASSVVTGGATEAFF. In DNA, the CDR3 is TGTGCCAGCAGCGTAGTAACCGGGGGGGCGACTGAAGCTTTCTTT.

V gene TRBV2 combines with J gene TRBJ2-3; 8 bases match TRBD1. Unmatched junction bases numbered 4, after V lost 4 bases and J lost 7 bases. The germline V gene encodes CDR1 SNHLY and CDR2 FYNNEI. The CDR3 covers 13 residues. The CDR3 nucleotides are TGTGCCAGCAGTGCCGGGGACAGGCATACGCAGTATTTT. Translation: CASSAGDRHTQYF.

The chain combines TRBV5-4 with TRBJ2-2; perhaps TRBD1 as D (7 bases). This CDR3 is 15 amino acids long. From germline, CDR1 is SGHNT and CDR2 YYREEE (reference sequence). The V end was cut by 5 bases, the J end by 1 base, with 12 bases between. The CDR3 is CASSPGGLNTGELFF. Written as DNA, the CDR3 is TGTGCCAGCAGTCCAGGGGGGCTGAACACCGGGGAGCTGTTTTTT.

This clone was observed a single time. CDR3 protein: CVLEKYQETQYF. CDR3 sequence (DNA): TGTGTCTTAGAGAAGTACCAAGAGACCCAGTACTTC. The V gene is TRBV30, the J gene TRBJ2-5; no definite D call. The CDR3 contains 12 residues. From germline, CDR1 is GTSNPN and CDR2 SVGIG (reference sequence).

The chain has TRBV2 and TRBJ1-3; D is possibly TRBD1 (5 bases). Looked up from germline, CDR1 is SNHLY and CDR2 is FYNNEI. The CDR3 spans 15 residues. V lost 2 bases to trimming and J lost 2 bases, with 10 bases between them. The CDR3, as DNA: TGTGCCAGCAGTGAATGGGGGAGAGCTGGAAACACCATATATTTT. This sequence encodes CASSEWGRAGNTIYF.

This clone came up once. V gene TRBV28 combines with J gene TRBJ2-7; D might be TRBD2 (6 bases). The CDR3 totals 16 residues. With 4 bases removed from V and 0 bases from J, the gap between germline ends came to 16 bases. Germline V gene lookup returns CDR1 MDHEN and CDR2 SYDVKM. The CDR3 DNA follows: TGTGCCAGCAGTTCCCTAAAGGGGACTGGCTCCTACGAGCAGTACTTC. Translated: CASSSLKGTGSYEQYF.

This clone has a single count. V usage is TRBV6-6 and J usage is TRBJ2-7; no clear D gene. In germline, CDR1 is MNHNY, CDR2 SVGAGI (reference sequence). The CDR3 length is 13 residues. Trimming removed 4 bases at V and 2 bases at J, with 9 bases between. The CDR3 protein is CASSFTVTYEQYF. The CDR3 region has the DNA TGTGCCAGCAGTTTCACAGTTACCTACGAGCAGTACTTC.

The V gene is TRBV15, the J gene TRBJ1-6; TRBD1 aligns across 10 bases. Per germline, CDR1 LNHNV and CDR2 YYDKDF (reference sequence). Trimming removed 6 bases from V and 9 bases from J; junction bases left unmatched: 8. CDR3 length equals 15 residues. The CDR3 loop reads CATRQRTGGTSPLHF. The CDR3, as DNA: TGTGCCACCAGACAAAGGACAGGGGGAACTTCACCCCTCCACTTT.

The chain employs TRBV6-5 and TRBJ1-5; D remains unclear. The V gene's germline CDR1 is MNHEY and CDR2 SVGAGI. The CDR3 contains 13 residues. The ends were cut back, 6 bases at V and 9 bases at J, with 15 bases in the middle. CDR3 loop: CASRNREAGPQHF. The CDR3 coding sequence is TGTGCCAGCAGGAACAGAGAAGCCGGGCCCCAGCATTTT.

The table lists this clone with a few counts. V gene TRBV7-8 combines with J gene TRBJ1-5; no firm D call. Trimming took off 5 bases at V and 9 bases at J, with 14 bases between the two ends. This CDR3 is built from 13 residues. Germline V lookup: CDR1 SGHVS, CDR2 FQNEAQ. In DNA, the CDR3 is TGTGCCAGCAGCCCGATCAACCGGGGGCCCCAGCATTTT. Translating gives CASSPINRGPQHF.

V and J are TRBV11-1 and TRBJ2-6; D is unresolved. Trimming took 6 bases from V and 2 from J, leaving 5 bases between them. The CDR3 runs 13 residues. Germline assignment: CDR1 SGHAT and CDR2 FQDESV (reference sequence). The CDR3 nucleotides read TGTGCCAGCAGATGGACTGGGGCCAACGTCCTGACTTTC. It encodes CASRWTGANVLTF. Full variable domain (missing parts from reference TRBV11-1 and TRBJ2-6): EAEVAQSPRYKITEKSQAVAFWCDPISGHATLYWYRQILGQGPELLVQFQDESVVDDSQLPKDRFSAERLKGVDSTLKIQPAELGDSAMYLCASRWTGANVLTFGAGSRLTVL.

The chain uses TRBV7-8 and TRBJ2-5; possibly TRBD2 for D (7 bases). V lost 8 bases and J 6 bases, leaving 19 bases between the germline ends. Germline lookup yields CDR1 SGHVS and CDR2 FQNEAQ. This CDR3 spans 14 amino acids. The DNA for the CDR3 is TGTGCCAGCGGGAGTGGGGGGGCCTACCAGACCCAGTACTTC. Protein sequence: CASGSGGAYQTQYF.

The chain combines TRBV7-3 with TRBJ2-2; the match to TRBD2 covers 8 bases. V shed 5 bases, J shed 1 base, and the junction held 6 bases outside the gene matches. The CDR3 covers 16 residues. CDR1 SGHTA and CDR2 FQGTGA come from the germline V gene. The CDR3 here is CASSPLAGGNTGELFF. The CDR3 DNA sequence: TGTGCCAGCAGCCCCCTTGCGGGGGGGAACACCGGGGAGCTGTTTTTT. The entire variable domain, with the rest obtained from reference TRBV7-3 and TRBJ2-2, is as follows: GAGVSQTPSNKVTEKGKYVELRCDPISGHTALYWYRQSLGQGPEFLIYFQGTGAADDSGLPNDRFFAVRPEGSVSTLKIQRTERGDSAVYLCASSPLAGGNTGELFFGEGSRLTVL.

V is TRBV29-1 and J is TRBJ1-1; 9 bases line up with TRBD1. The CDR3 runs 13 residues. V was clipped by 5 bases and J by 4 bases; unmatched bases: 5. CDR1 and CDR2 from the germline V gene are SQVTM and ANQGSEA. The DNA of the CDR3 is TGCAGCGTTTCGGGACAGGGAGGCACTGAAGCTTTCTTT. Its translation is CSVSGQGGTEAFF. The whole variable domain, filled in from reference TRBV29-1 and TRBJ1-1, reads SAVISQKPSRDICQRGTSLTIQCQVDSQVTMMFWYRQQPGQSLTLIATANQGSEATYESGFVIDKFPISRPNLTFSTLTVSNMSPEDSSIYLCSVSGQGGTEAFFGQGTRLTVV.

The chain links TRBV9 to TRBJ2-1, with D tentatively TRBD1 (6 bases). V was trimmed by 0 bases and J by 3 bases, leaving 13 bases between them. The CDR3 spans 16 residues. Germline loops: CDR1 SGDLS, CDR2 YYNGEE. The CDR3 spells CASSVAFGQHYNEQFF. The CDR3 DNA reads TGTGCCAGCAGCGTAGCTTTCGGACAGCACTACAATGAGCAGTTCTTC.

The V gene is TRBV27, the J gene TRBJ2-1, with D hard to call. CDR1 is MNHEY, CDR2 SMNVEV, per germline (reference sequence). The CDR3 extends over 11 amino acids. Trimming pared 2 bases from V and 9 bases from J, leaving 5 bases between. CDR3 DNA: TGTGCCAGCAGTTTAGGGGTTGAGCAGTTCTTC. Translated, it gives CASSLGVEQFF.

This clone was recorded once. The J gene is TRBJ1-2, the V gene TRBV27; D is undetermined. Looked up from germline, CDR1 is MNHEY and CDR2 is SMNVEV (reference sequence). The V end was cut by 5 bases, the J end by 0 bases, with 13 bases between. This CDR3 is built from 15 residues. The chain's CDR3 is CASSELGRANYGYTF. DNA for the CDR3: TGTGCCAGCAGTGAGCTTGGGAGAGCTAACTATGGCTACACCTTC.

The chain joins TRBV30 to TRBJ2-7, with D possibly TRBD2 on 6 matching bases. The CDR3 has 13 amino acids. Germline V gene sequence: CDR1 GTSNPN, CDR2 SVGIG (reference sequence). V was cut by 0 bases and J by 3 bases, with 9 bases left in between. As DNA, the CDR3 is TGTGCCTGGAGTGTAAAGGGACTCTACGAGCAGTACTTC. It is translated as CAWSVKGLYEQYF.